Below, one T cell receptor beta chain is given with its context. A read error is likely, as this CDR3 ends without the conserved phenylalanine or tryptophan. The sample belongs to a study of Graves' ophthalmopathy and Graves' hyperthyroidism. Study information: Samples of peripheral blood were obtained at initial diagnosis, prior to treatment of any kind.

The authors diagnosed from clinical symptoms, serum thyroxine, TRAb, thyroid ultrasound and orbital computed tomography. PBMCs were obtained from 8.5 to 10 ml of fresh peripheral blood. The study amplified TCR beta CDR3 regions using RNA transcripts. HTBI-primed RT-PCR formed the first round, and a multiplex PCR formed the second. TCRdb processed the multiplex PCR reads anew with MiXCR; each CDR3 protein has one entry. The sample carries about 240,000 distinct CDR3 sequences, 45% recorded once. There are 16 residues in the CDR3. The V gene's germline CDR1 is DFQATT and CDR2 SNEGSKA (reference sequence). The V end was cut by 1 base, the J end by 0 bases, with 13 bases between.

This TCR derives from an adult man with Graves' ophthalmopathy. The specimen sequenced was peripheral blood. This chain joins TRBV20-1 and TRBJ1-5; no definite D call. DNA of the CDR3: TGCAGTGCTAGAGGCCCTAACCTTTATAGCAATCAGCCCCAGCATTAT. Translation: CSARGPNLYSNQPQHY.